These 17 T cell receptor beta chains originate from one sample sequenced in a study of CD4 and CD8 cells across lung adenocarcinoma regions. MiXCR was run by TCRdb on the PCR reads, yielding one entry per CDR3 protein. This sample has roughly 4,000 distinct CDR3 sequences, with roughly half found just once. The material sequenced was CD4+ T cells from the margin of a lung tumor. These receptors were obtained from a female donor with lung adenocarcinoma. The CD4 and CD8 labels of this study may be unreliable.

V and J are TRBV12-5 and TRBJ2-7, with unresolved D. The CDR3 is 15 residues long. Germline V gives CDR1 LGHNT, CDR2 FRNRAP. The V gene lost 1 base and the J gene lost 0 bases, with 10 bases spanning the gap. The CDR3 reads CASGLAGRYSYEQYF. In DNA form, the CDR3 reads TGTGCTAGTGGTTTGGCCGGACGTTACTCCTACGAGCAGTACTTC.

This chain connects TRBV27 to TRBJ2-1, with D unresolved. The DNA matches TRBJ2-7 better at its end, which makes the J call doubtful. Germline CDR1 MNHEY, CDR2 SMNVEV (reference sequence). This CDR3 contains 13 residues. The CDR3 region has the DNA TGTGCCAGCAGTTTAGGATTATACGGTGAGCAGTACGTC. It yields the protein CASSLGLYGEQYV.

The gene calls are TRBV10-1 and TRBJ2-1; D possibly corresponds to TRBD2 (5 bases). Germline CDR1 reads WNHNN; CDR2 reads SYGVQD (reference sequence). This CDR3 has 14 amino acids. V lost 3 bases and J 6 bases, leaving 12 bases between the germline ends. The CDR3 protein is CASSDSLAVNEQFF. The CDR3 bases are TGCGCCAGCAGTGATTCCCTAGCTGTCAATGAGCAGTTCTTC.

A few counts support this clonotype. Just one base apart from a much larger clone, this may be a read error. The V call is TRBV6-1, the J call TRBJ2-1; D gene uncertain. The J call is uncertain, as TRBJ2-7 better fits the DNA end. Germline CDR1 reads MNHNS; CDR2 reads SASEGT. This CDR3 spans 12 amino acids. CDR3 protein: CASSTPYNEQYF. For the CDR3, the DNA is TGTGCCAGCAGTACGCCATACAATGAGCAGTACTTC.

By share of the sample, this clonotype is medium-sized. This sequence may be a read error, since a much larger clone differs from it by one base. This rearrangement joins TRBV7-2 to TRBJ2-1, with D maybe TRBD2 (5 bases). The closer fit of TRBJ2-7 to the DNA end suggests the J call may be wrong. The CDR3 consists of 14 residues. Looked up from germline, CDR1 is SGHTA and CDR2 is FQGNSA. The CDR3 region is CASSFARAYNEQYF. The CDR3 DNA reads TGTGCCAGCAGCTTCGCGAGGGCCTACAATGAGCAGTACTTC.

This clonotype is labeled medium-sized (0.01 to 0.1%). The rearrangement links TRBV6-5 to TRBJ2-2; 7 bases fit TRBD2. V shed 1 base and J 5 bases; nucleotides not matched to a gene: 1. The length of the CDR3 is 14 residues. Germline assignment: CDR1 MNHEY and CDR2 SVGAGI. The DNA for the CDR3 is TGTGCCAGCAGTTACTGGGGGGGAACCGGGGAGCTGTTTTTT. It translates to CASSYWGGTGELFF.

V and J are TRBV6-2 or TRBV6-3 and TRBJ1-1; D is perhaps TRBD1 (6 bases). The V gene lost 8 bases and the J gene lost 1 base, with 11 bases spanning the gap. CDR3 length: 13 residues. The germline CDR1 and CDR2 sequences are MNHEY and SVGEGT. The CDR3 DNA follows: TGTGCCAGCGAGGACAGACCGAACACTGAAGCTTTCTTT. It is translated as CASEDRPNTEAFF.

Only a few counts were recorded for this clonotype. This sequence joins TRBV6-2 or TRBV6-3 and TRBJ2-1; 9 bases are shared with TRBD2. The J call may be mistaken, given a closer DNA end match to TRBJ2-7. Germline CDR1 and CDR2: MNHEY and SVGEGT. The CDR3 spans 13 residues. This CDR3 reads CASSIASGNEQYF. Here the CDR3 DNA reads TGTGCCAGCAGTATAGCTAGCGGGAACGAGCAGTACTTC.

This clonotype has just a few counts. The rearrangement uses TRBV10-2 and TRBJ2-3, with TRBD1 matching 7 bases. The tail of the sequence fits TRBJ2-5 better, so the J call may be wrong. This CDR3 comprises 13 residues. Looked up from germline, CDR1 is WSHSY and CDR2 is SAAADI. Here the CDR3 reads CASSLTGLETQYF. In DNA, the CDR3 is TGCGCCAGCAGCTTGACAGGGCTAGAGACCCAGTACTTC.

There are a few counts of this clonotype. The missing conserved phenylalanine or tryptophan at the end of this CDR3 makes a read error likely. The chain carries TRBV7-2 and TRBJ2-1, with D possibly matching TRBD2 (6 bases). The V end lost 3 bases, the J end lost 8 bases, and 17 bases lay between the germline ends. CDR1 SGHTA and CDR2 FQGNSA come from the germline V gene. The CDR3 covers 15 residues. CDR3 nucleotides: TGTGCCAGCAGCTTTCCCGGCTCGGGGGTGGATGAGCAGTTCTTA. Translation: CASSFPGSGVDEQFL.

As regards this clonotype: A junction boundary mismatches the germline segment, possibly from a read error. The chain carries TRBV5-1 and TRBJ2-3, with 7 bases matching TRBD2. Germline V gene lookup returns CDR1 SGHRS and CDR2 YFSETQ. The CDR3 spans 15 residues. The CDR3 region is CARGLGVAGQDTQYF. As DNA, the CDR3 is TGCGCCAGGGGCTTGGGGGTAGCGGGCCAAGATACCCAGTATTTT.

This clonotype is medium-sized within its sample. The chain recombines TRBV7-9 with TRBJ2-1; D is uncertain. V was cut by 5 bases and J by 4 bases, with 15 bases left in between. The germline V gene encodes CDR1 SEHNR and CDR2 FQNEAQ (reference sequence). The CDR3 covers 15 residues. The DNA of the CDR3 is TGTGCCAGCAGCCTAAGAAGGGCGCCGTACAATGAGCAGTTCTTC. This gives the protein CASSLRRAPYNEQFF.

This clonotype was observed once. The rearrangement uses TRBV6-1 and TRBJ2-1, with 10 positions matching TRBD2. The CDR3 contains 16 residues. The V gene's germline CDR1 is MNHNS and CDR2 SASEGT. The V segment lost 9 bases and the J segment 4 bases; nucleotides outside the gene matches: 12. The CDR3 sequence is CASKIAGGQSYNEQFF. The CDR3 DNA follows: TGTGCCAGTAAAATAGCGGGAGGCCAATCGTACAATGAGCAGTTCTTC.

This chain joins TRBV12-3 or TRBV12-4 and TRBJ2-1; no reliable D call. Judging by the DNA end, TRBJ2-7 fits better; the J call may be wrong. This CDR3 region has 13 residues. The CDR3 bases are TGTGCCAGCAGTTTTCTTCGAACCTACGAGCAGTACTTC. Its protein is CASSFLRTYEQYF.

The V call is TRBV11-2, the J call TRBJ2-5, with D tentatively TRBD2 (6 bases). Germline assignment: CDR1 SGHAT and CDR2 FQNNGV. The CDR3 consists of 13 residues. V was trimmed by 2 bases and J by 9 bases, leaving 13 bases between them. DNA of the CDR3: TGTGCCAGCAGCTTAAACGGGTGGGGGGCCCAGTACTTC. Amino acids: CASSLNGWGAQYF.

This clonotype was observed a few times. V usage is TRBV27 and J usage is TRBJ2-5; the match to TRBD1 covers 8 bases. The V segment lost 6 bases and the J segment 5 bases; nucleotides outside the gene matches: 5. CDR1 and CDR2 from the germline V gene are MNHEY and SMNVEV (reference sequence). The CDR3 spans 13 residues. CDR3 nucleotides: TGTGCCAGCAGGAGAACAGGGGGGGAGACCCAGTACTTC. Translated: CASRRTGGETQYF.

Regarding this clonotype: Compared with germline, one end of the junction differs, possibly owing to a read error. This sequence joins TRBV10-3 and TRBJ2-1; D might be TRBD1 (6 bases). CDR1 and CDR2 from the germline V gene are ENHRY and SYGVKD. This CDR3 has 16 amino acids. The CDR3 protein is CAIRENTGRTSGEQFF. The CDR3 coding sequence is TGTGCCATCAGAGAGAATACAGGGAGAACCTCCGGGGAGCAGTTTTTC.